Listed below are T cell receptor beta chains from one sample, sequenced in a study of T-cell reconstitution after alpha-beta-depleted transplantation in children. One entry per CDR3 protein results from TCRdb running MiXCR on the PCR reads. The data contain around 490,000 distinct CDR3 sequences, about an eighth of them singletons. The sequenced sample was PBMCs, mostly from graft donor cells, obtained 180 days after TCRalphabeta/CD19-depleted stem cell transplant. Source of these receptors: a female patient aged 2-9 years who had a stem cell transplant for aplastic anemia, so the T cells may come from the graft donor. CDR3s include the opening cysteine and the closing phenylalanine or tryptophan. A D gene is named only where the DNA matches it firmly. Part of the rows lack a size; the others show once, few, many or a class for expanded clones.

.	TRBV18	TRBJ2-6	once	CASSPRDNSGANVLTF	TGTGCCAGCTCACCAAGGGATAACTCTGGGGCCAACGTCCTGACTTTC
.	TRBV7-9	TRBJ2-4	few	CASSSLDILAKNIQYF	TGTGCCAGCAGCTCTCTAGATATCCTAGCCAAAAACATTCAGTACTTC
.	TRBV21-1	TRBJ2-4	.	CASSNVREDIQYF	TGTGCCAGCAGCAACGTCAGAGAGGACATTCAGTACTTC
TRBD2	TRBV11-2	TRBJ2-1	.	CASSLGSSGYNEQFF	TGTGCCAGCAGCTTAGGGTCTAGCGGGTACAATGAGCAGTTCTTC
.	TRBV5-1	TRBJ2-2	many	CASRGNTGELFF	TGCGCCAGCAGAGGAAACACCGGGGAGCTGTTTTTT
.	TRBV18	TRBJ2-3	.	CASSPGTVPNTQYF	TGTGCCAGCTCGCCAGGGACGGTCCCAAATACGCAGTATTTT
.	TRBV12-3/TRBV12-4	TRBJ1-6	many	CASSPQGEGSPLHF	TGTGCCAGCAGTCCACAGGGCGAGGGCTCACCCCTCCACTTT
.	TRBV14	TRBJ2-3	.	CASSQALWPPTDTQYF	TGTGCCAGCAGCCAAGCTTTGTGGCCCCCCACAGATACGCAGTATTTT
.	TRBV29-1	TRBJ2-2	many	CSVYTVDGTGELFF	TGCAGCGTTTACACCGTCGACGGCACCGGGGAGCTGTTTTTT
.	TRBV20-1	TRBJ1-6	.	CSASEARTNNSPLHF	TGCAGTGCTAGTGAAGCGAGGACTAATAATTCACCCCTCCACTTT
.	TRBV20-1	TRBJ1-5	.	CSAQGRGVGQPQHF	TGCAGTGCTCAAGGGAGGGGGGTTGGCCAGCCCCAGCATTTT
.	TRBV7-3	TRBJ2-3	.	CASSSHRGDTQYF	TGTGCCAGCAGCTCCCATAGGGGAGATACGCAGTATTTT
.	TRBV14	TRBJ2-1	.	CASSPTQKGQFF	TGTGCCAGCAGCCCGACCCAAAAGGGGCAGTTCTTC
.	TRBV12-3/TRBV12-4	TRBJ1-1	few	CASSLLDSTEAFF	TGTGCCAGCAGTTTATTGGACAGCACTGAAGCTTTCTTT
TRBD2	TRBV20-1	TRBJ2-1	many	CSARKRGPGYNEQFF	TGCAGTGCTAGGAAGCGGGGCCCCGGCTACAATGAGCAGTTCTTC
.	TRBV7-7	TRBJ2-1	.	CASSLRPTNEQFF	TGTGCCAGCAGCTTAAGACCCACCAATGAGCAGTTCTTC
TRBD2	TRBV20-1	TRBJ2-3	few	CSARGWTSGISTDTQYF	TGCAGTGCTAGAGGCTGGACTAGCGGGATAAGCACAGATACGCAGTATTTT
.	TRBV28	TRBJ1-6	few	CASSSGSTYNSPLHF	TGTGCCAGCAGTTCAGGGAGCACCTATAATTCACCCCTCCACTTT
.	TRBV28	TRBJ2-5	few	CASDTVGGGRKETQYF	TGTGCCAGCGATACGGTGGGGGGCGGGAGAAAGGAGACCCAGTACTTC
.	TRBV27	TRBJ2-7	.	CASSLGRLVFPYEQYF	TGTGCCAGCAGTTTAGGAAGACTAGTATTCCCCTACGAGCAGTACTTC
.	TRBV21-1	TRBJ2-3	few	CASSTRQDTQYF	TGTGCCAGCAGCACGAGACAGGATACGCAGTATTTT
.	TRBV12-5	TRBJ1-5	.	CASGPTGYSNQPQHF	TGTGCTAGTGGTCCGACCGGTTATAGCAATCAGCCCCAGCATTTT
TRBD2	TRBV5-4	TRBJ2-7	.	CASSPAGAVSYEQYF	TGTGCCAGCAGCCCTGCGGGAGCGGTCTCCTACGAGCAGTACTTC
.	TRBV3-1	TRBJ2-7	.	CASSHPLGASGYEQYF	TGTGCCAGCAGCCACCCACTCGGGGCCAGTGGGTACGAGCAGTACTTC
TRBD1	TRBV24-1	TRBJ2-6	few	CATSEGTGVAGANVLTF	TGTGCCACCAGTGAAGGGACAGGGGTGGCTGGGGCCAACGTCCTGACTTTC
TRBD2	TRBV6-1	TRBJ2-2	few	CASSHALTSGGNTGELFF	TGTGCCAGCAGTCACGCCTTAACTAGCGGGGGGAACACCGGGGAGCTGTTTTTT
.	TRBV19	TRBJ1-2	.	CASSRPGVWYGYTF	TGTGCCAGTAGTCGCCCAGGGGTATGGTATGGCTACACCTTC
.	TRBV20-1	TRBJ1-1	many	CSARVPGSTEAFF	TGCAGTGCAAGAGTCCCAGGTTCAACTGAAGCTTTCTTT
.	TRBV7-2	TRBJ1-2	.	CASSTRQLDGYTF	TGTGCCAGCAGCACGCGACAGTTGGATGGCTACACCTTC
.	TRBV27	TRBJ2-6	few	CASSSGRPTGSGANVLTF	TGTGCCAGCAGTTCGGGACGGCCAACCGGCTCTGGGGCCAACGTCCTGACTTTC
.	TRBV4-3	TRBJ1-2	.	CASSQDQRDRHGYTF	TGCGCCAGCAGCCAAGATCAGCGTGACAGGCATGGCTACACCTTC
TRBD1	TRBV23-1	TRBJ2-7	few	CAEDRGFHEQYF	TGCGCCGAGGACAGGGGGTTCCACGAGCAGTACTTC
TRBD1	TRBV7-2	TRBJ2-3	many	CASSPGTGDADTQYF	TGTGCCAGCAGCCCGGGGACAGGGGACGCAGATACGCAGTATTTT
.	TRBV10-3	TRBJ2-1	.	CAISNGTSQFF	TGTGCCATCAGCAACGGGACTTCGCAGTTCTTC
TRBD2	TRBV18	TRBJ2-3	.	CASSPASGSGTDTQYF	TGTGCCAGCTCACCAGCTAGCGGGAGTGGCACAGATACGCAGTATTTT
TRBD1	TRBV7-3	TRBJ2-6	few	CASSLKGQVYSGANVLTF	TGTGCCAGCAGCTTAAAGGGACAGGTATACTCTGGGGCCAACGTCCTGACTTTC
.	TRBV7-2	TRBJ1-3	.	CASSLGAAGGNTIYF	TGTGCCAGCAGCTTAGGAGCGGCGGGTGGAAACACCATATATTTT
TRBD1	TRBV27	TRBJ2-1	many	CASSAGTGGYNEQFF	TGTGCCAGCAGTGCCGGGACAGGGGGGTACAATGAGCAGTTCTTC
.	TRBV7-9	TRBJ2-4	.	CASSYPGVAKNIQYF	TGTGCCAGCAGCTACCCGGGGGTGGCCAAAAACATTCAGTACTTC
TRBD2	TRBV5-1	TRBJ2-3	.	CASSLTTPGTSGSTDTQYF	TGCGCCAGCAGCTTGACAACTCCCGGGACTAGCGGGAGCACAGATACGCAGTATTTT
.	TRBV29-1	TRBJ1-3	many	CSVERKGSSGNTIYF	TGCAGCGTTGAAAGGAAGGGTAGCTCTGGAAACACCATATATTTT
.	TRBV6-5	TRBJ2-7	.	CASSAPGPLSF	TGTGCCAGCAGCGCCCCGGGGCCACTTTCCTTC
TRBD1	TRBV28	TRBJ1-2	few	CASSLNGAGGLYGYTF	TGTGCCAGCAGTTTAAATGGGGCAGGGGGCCTCTATGGCTACACCTTC
.	TRBV14	TRBJ2-1	many	CASSPLSGSSYNEQFF	TGTGCCAGCAGCCCGCTGTCGGGGAGCTCCTACAATGAGCAGTTCTTC
.	TRBV15	TRBJ2-2	few	CATQFSGGELFF	TGTGCCACCCAGTTTTCCGGCGGGGAGCTGTTTTTT
TRBD1	TRBV6-1	TRBJ1-2	few	CASSPHRDSSIYGYTF	TGTGCCAGCAGCCCACACCGGGACAGCTCTATCTATGGCTACACCTTC
.	TRBV28	TRBJ2-7	.	CASKEGNSDFYEQYF	TGTGCCAGCAAAGAGGGGAACTCAGACTTCTACGAGCAGTACTTC
.	TRBV27	TRBJ2-1	few	CASRLEIPGASRSHEQFF	TGTGCCAGCAGGCTAGAGATACCGGGGGCTAGTAGATCCCATGAGCAGTTCTTC
TRBD1	TRBV29-1	TRBJ1-2	few	CSVEDTPQGYYGYTF	TGCAGCGTTGAAGATACCCCACAGGGGTACTATGGCTACACCTTC
TRBD1	TRBV24-1	TRBJ2-5	.	CATSDSRGLQETQYF	TGTGCCACCAGTGATTCCAGGGGGCTCCAAGAGACCCAGTACTTC
.	TRBV11-3	TRBJ1-4	.	CASSPPRHTTNEKLFF	TGTGCCAGCAGCCCACCCCGACATACAACTAATGAAAAACTGTTTTTT
.	TRBV5-6	TRBJ1-1	medium-sized	CASGGTGSPVRTEAFF	TGTGCCAGCGGGGGCACGGGTAGCCCTGTGAGGACTGAAGCTTTCTTT